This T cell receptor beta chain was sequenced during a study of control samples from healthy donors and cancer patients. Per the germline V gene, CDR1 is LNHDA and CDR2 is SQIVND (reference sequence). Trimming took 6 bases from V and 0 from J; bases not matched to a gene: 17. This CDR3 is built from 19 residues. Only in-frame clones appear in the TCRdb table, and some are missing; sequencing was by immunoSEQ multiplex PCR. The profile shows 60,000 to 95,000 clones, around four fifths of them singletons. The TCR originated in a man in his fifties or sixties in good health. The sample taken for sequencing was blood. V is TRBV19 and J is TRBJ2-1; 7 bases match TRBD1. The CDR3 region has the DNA TGTGCCAGTAGCAGGGACAGACGAGGACACGGAAGCTCCTACAATGAGCAGTTCTTC. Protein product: CASSRDRRGHGSSYNEQFF.